The clone carrying this T cell receptor (beta chain) was counted a single time. The data belong to a study of shared clonotypes between healthy human individuals. Terminally differentiated effector memory CD45RA+ cells were left out of the naive CD8 fraction, which was CD45RO-negative and positively selected for CCR7. The CDR3 is made up of 14 amino acids. Germline CDR1 and CDR2: MDHEN and SYDVKM. Between the trimmed V and J ends, which lost 10 bases and 4 bases, there was a span of 19 bases. Measured with immunoSEQ multiplex PCR; TCRdb has only the in-frame clones, and not every one. The sample has roughly 2.1 million clones, approximately 94% seen once.

The receptor was derived from a man between 18 and 29 years old in good health. Some clones in this sample may be carry-over from other donors' samples. The material sequenced was naive CD8+ T cells from PBMCs. The chain has TRBV28 and TRBJ1-2; D is possibly TRBD1 (5 bases). CDR3 sequence reads: CATDSDWAGYGYTF. The CDR3 DNA sequence: TGTGCCACCGACAGTGACTGGGCTGGCTATGGCTACACCTTC.